This T cell receptor (beta chain) was captured by sequencing in a study of blood T cell repertoires in COVID-19. On this clone: The junction differs from germline at one of its ends, possibly a read error.

How the authors handled the data: Amplification of reference gene primers was used by the study to estimate nucleated cell counts. Using immunoSEQ multiplex PCR, the repertoire was profiled, and TCRdb retains in-frame clones only, with some absent. Clone size and the V and J calls come from that table; the DNA yielded D and trimming. The sample lists 150,000 to 200,000 clones, 82% occurring once. Germline V gives CDR1 MNHEY, CDR2 SVGAGI. The CDR3 totals 14 residues. This clonotype originated in a woman in her sixties with COVID-19, enrolled during active disease. V is TRBV6-5 and J is TRBJ1-4; D ambiguous. Sequenced: peripheral blood. The CDR3 DNA reads TGTGCCAGCAGGTACTCCCAGACCGGGGAAAAACTGTTTTTT. Protein sequence: CASRYSQTGEKLFF.